These 15 T cell receptor beta chains came from one sample sequenced in a study of cytomegalovirus exposure and HLA in healthy donors. Libraries were prepared by immunoSEQ multiplex PCR; TCRdb keeps only in-frame clonotypes and omits some of them. The repertoire holds approximately 280,000 clones, with approximately 83% as singletons. Specimen: PBMCs. The source is a woman aged 18-30 years in good health and CMV-seronegative.

To note about this clone: The junction and the germline gene differ at one end; a read error may be behind it. The DNA for the CDR3 is TGTGCCAGCCTCGCGGGGGGGAGGCTTCCGAATTTT. The encoded protein is CASLAGGRLPNF. This chain connects TRBV28 to TRBJ1-5; perhaps TRBD1 as D (5 bases). CDR3 length: 12 residues. Germline V CDR1 and CDR2: MDHEN, SYDVKM.

This chain uses TRBV25-1 with TRBJ2-7; TRBD2 matches 9 bases. J was trimmed by 2 bases and V by 5 bases; bases with no gene match: 7. This CDR3 has 15 amino acids. Per germline, CDR1 MGHDK and CDR2 SYGVNS. DNA for the CDR3: TGTGCCAGCAGTCCGTTGACTAGCGGAGCCTACGAGCAGTACTTC. Translation gives CASSPLTSGAYEQYF.

The CDR3 protein is CAWTGKYGYTF. The DNA of the CDR3 is TGTGCCTGGACAGGGAAATATGGCTACACCTTC. The V and J genes are TRBV30 and TRBJ1-2; possible D gene TRBD1, 5 bases. Deletions cut 4 bases from V and 5 bases from J, with 8 bases between. CDR1 is GTSNPN, CDR2 SVGIG, per germline (reference sequence). The CDR3 length is 11 residues.

The CDR3, as DNA: TGTGCCATCAGGCTCCGGGAGACCTACGAGCAGTACTTC. Translated, it gives CAIRLRETYEQYF. The chain recombines TRBV10-3 with TRBJ2-7; D is possibly TRBD2 (6 bases). Germline V gene data show CDR1 as ENHRY and CDR2 as SYGVKD. Trimming removed 6 bases at V and 2 bases at J, with 11 bases between. The CDR3 loop spans 13 amino acids.

V usage is TRBV28 and J usage is TRBJ2-7; maybe TRBD1 (5 bases). Looked up from germline, CDR1 is MDHEN and CDR2 is SYDVKM. V shed 7 bases and J shed 5 bases, with 15 bases lying between them. The CDR3 totals 13 residues. CDR3 sequence reads: CASTDPGQHEQYF. CDR3 DNA sequence: TGTGCCAGCACAGACCCAGGGCAGCACGAGCAGTACTTC.

The chain couples TRBV25-1 to TRBJ2-1, with 10 bases that match TRBD2. The CDR3 is 15 amino acids. CDR1 and CDR2 from the germline V gene are MGHDK and SYGVNS. The J segment lost 4 bases and the V segment lost 5 bases, leaving 5 bases of the junction unmatched. The CDR3 sequence: CASSSRTSGYNEQFF. The CDR3 DNA is TGTGCCAGCAGTTCCCGGACTAGCGGATACAATGAGCAGTTCTTC.

The rearrangement links TRBV7-6 to TRBJ2-7; tentative D call: TRBD1 (5 bases). Trimming shortened V by 6 bases and J by 2 bases, and 11 bases separated the two germline ends. This CDR3 comprises 13 residues. Germline CDR1 and CDR2: SGHVS and FNYEAQ. The CDR3 DNA is TGTGCCAGCAGTCCCAGGGCAACCTACGAGCAGTACTTC. It encodes CASSPRATYEQYF.

The V call is TRBV2, the J call TRBJ1-5; D perhaps matches TRBD1 (5 bases). This CDR3 has 15 amino acids. V was cut by 6 bases and J by 3 bases, with 15 bases left in between. Germline CDR1 is SNHLY and CDR2 is FYNNEI. CDR3 in amino acids: CASSGWTTPNQPQHF. CDR3 bases: TGTGCCAGCAGCGGCTGGACAACCCCCAATCAGCCCCAGCATTTT.

This chain uses TRBV5-1 with TRBJ1-3; TRBD1 might be the D (6 bases). The CDR3 contains 15 residues. V lost 2 bases to trimming and J lost 4 bases, with 13 bases between them. Germline assignment: CDR1 SGHRS and CDR2 YFSETQ. CDR3 in amino acids: CASSFTGQRGNTIYF. In DNA, the CDR3 is TGCGCCAGCAGCTTTACAGGGCAACGAGGAAACACCATATATTTT.

The chain couples TRBV7-8 to TRBJ2-1; maybe TRBD1 (5 bases). Trimming shortened V by 11 bases and J by 4 bases, and 15 bases separated the two germline ends. Germline V CDR1 and CDR2: SGHVS, FQNEAQ. The CDR3 has 13 amino acids. This chain's CDR3 is CASGALGYNEQFF. CDR3 DNA sequence: TGTGCCTCTGGGGCTCTGGGGTACAATGAGCAGTTCTTC.

V gene TRBV5-4 combines with J gene TRBJ2-5, with TRBD2 matching over 9 bases. Germline lookup yields CDR1 SGHNT and CDR2 YYREEE (reference sequence). The ends lost 7 bases at V and 3 bases at J; junction bases unmatched: 10. CDR3 size: 15 residues. CDR3 coding DNA: TGTGCCAGCCGAAAACTCCCTAGCGGGGAAGAGACCCAGTACTTC. Translated, it gives CASRKLPSGEETQYF.

The chain couples TRBV5-1 to TRBJ1-6; D remains unclear. Germline V gene sequence: CDR1 SGHRS, CDR2 YFSETQ. V gave up 2 bases and J gave up 0 bases, with 12 bases separating them. This CDR3 contains 17 residues. The CDR3: CASSFVSSSSYNSPLHF. CDR3 in DNA: TGCGCCAGCAGCTTCGTTTCCTCGAGCTCCTATAATTCACCCCTCCACTTT.

The chain combines TRBV18 with TRBJ1-1; 8 positions match TRBD1. Trimming at V came to 6 bases and at J to 1 base, leaving 13 bases not matched to a gene. This CDR3 contains 17 residues. CDR1 is KGHSH, CDR2 LQKENI, per germline. The CDR3 DNA follows: TGTGCCAGCTCTCGAACCACAGGGGGATCTAAGAACACTGAAGCTTTCTTT. It encodes CASSRTTGGSKNTEAFF.

As concerns this clone: One end of the junction does not line up with germline, which may come from a read error. V and J are TRBV10-2 and TRBJ1-2; no definite D call. CDR1 and CDR2 (germline): WSHSY, SAAADI. The CDR3 extends over 13 amino acids. This CDR3 is CASRDTGTYGYTF. CDR3 nucleotide sequence: TGCGCCAGCCGTGACACCGGTACTTATGGCTACACCTTC.

The chain couples TRBV5-1 to TRBJ1-1, with a weak D call TRBD1 (5 bases). Germline V gene sequence: CDR1 SGHRS, CDR2 YFSETQ. The CDR3 is made up of 14 amino acids. The V and J ends lost 0 bases and 5 bases respectively, with 11 bases between them. CDR3 in amino acids: CASSLEAGITEAFF. As DNA, the CDR3 is TGCGCCAGCAGCTTGGAGGCAGGGATAACTGAAGCTTTCTTT.